A single T cell receptor beta chain is shown here with its context. Unfractionated whole blood served as the source for total RNA extraction. The CDR3 covers 15 residues. The germline V gene has CDR1 KGHSH and CDR2 LQKENI. Deletions cut 1 base from V and 3 bases from J, with 12 bases between. The entry originates in a study of human T cells and chemical hapten exposure. The study used a library that attached unique molecular identifiers to individual cDNA molecules. MiXCR, run by TCRdb on the 5' RACE reads, gives a single entry per CDR3 protein. The data show about 81,000 distinct CDR3 sequences, about 7.7% seen once.

The sequence was obtained from a male donor in good health. J is TRBJ2-5 and V is TRBV18; possibly TRBD1 for D (5 bases). CDR3 sequence (DNA): TGTGCCAGCTCACCACGGGCCAGGGTTGAAGAGACCCAGTACTTC. Amino acid sequence: CASSPRARVEETQYF.